These 29 T cell receptor beta chains were all obtained from the same sample, sequenced in a study of blood T cell repertoires in COVID-19. TCRdb's table, derived via immunoSEQ multiplex PCR, lists solely in-frame clones and lacks some. Here the sample spans about 220,000 clones, approximately 90% being singletons. Material for sequencing was PBMCs or T cells enriched from blood (not recorded which). Source of these receptors: a woman aged 18-35 years in a cohort exposed to, infected with or recovered from COVID-19 (not recorded which).

The genes are TRBV19 and TRBJ1-1, with no clear D. V lost 4 bases and J lost 0, with 9 bases in between. Germline V gene sequence: CDR1 LNHDA, CDR2 SQIVND (reference sequence). The CDR3 spans 14 residues. The CDR3, as DNA: TGTGCCAGTAGTACCCGCGGCATGAACACTGAAGCTTTCTTT. It specifies CASSTRGMNTEAFF.

This chain links TRBV19 with TRBJ1-1; 7 bases are shared with TRBD1. The germline gives CDR1 LNHDA, CDR2 SQIVND (reference sequence). The CDR3 is made up of 12 amino acids. V shed 5 bases and J 7 bases; nucleotides not matched to a gene: 4. The CDR3 loop reads CASSVRGSEAFF. CDR3 nucleotide sequence: TGTGCCAGTAGTGTCAGGGGGAGTGAAGCTTTCTTT.

The chain is built from TRBV18 and TRBJ1-5; 7 nucleotides agree with TRBD1. Per the germline V gene, CDR1 is KGHSH and CDR2 is LQKENI. The CDR3 consists of 19 residues. The junction had 15 bases not matched to a gene; V was cut back by 3 bases and J by 1 base. The chain's CDR3 is CASSPSQDRFSESNQPQHF. The CDR3 DNA is TGTGCCAGCTCACCTTCCCAGGACAGGTTCTCGGAGAGCAATCAGCCCCAGCATTTT.

Comment on this clone: This CDR3 is also generated by other DNA sequences in the sample. The CDR3 region has the DNA TGTGCCACCAGTGATTCGGGACAGGGCGCCTACGAGCAGTACTTC. It codes for CATSDSGQGAYEQYF. The genes are TRBV24-1 and TRBJ2-7, with 9 bases identical to TRBD1. Per germline, CDR1 KGHDR and CDR2 SFDVKD. Trimming cost V 2 bases and J 2 bases; bases outside gene matches: 3. CDR3 size: 15 residues.

The V call is TRBV9, the J call TRBJ2-1; 7 bases are a match to TRBD2. Germline assignment: CDR1 SGDLS and CDR2 YYNGEE. This CDR3 is 17 amino acids long. J was trimmed by 3 bases and V by 0 bases; bases with no gene match: 9. The CDR3 DNA follows: TGTGCCAGCAGCGTAGGAGGGAGGGCCTCCTTCTACAATGAGCAGTTCTTC. Translated: CASSVGGRASFYNEQFF.

This chain links TRBV11-3 with TRBJ1-5; the D gene is possibly TRBD1 (5 bases). Germline V gives CDR1 SGHNT, CDR2 YENEEA. V lost 4 bases to trimming and J lost 5 bases, with 15 bases between them. This CDR3 is built from 15 residues. The CDR3: CASSWKGTRDQPQHF. The CDR3 nucleotides are TGTGCCAGCAGCTGGAAAGGTACCAGGGATCAGCCCCAGCATTTT.

This chain links TRBV5-1 with TRBJ2-5, with 7 nucleotides matching TRBD1. Trimming cost V 4 bases and J 5 bases; bases outside gene matches: 11. The CDR3 totals 15 residues. The germline CDR1 and CDR2 sequences are SGHRS and YFSETQ. The CDR3 coding sequence is TGCGCCAGCAGCCCTACACCAGACAGGGCCGAGACCCAGTACTTC. This gives the protein CASSPTPDRAETQYF.

The chain combines TRBV2 with TRBJ2-7; 10 nucleotides agree with TRBD2. V shed 7 bases and J 5 bases; nucleotides not matched to a gene: 11. The CDR3 spans 15 residues. Germline V CDR1 and CDR2: SNHLY, FYNNEI. The CDR3 here is CASNFLASGSHEQYF. The CDR3 region has the DNA TGTGCCAGCAACTTTTTGGCTAGCGGGAGCCACGAGCAGTACTTC. The entire variable domain, with the rest obtained from reference TRBV2 and TRBJ2-7, is as follows: EPEVTQTPSHQVTQMGQEVILRCVPISNHLYFYWYRQILGQKVEFLVSFYNNEISEKSEIFDDQFSVERPDGSNFTLKIRSTKLEDSAMYFCASNFLASGSHEQYFGPGTRLTVT.

The sample holds a few counts of this clone. The chain employs TRBV7-9 and TRBJ1-4; TRBD1 is a possible D gene (6 bases). The CDR3 spans 16 residues. CDR1 SEHNR and CDR2 FQNEAQ come from the germline V gene (reference sequence). Trimming shortened V by 6 bases and J by 3 bases, and 17 bases separated the two germline ends. CDR3 sequence (DNA): TGTGCCAGCAGTTCTACAGGGAACGTGGCTAATGAAAAACTGTTTTTT. Protein: CASSSTGNVANEKLFF.

This clone is a singleton in its sample. This CDR3 reads CASSPAAGGRETQYF. The CDR3 nucleotides read TGTGCCAGCAGCCCGGCGGCGGGGGGGCGAGAGACCCAGTACTTC. This chain links TRBV7-3 with TRBJ2-5, with 9 bases that match TRBD2. J gave up 4 bases and V 5 bases, and 8 bases lay outside the gene matches. Germline CDR1 and CDR2: SGHTA and FQGTGA. This CDR3 region has 15 residues.

The chain has TRBV7-2 and TRBJ1-1, with a tentative D call TRBD1 (5 bases). V lost 1 base, J lost 0 bases, and 9 bases lay in between. CDR1 SGHTA and CDR2 FQGNSA come from the germline V gene. This CDR3 has 15 amino acids. CDR3 DNA: TGTGCCAGCAGCTTAGACGCAGGGTTGAACACTGAAGCTTTCTTT. It encodes CASSLDAGLNTEAFF.

V gene TRBV5-1 combines with J gene TRBJ1-2; 8 bases are shared with TRBD1. The germline CDR1 and CDR2 sequences are SGHRS and YFSETQ. The J segment lost 4 bases and the V segment lost 4 bases, leaving 9 bases of the junction unmatched. The CDR3 length is 15 residues. The CDR3, as DNA: TGCGCCAGCAGCCCGGACAGGGCCGTGGGCTATGGCTACACCTTC. It is translated as CASSPDRAVGYGYTF.

This clone has only one observation. This CDR3 is CASSGTRGDHQETQYF. CDR3 DNA: TGTGCCAGCAGTGGGACTAGAGGAGACCATCAAGAGACCCAGTACTTC. J is TRBJ2-5 and V is TRBV6-1; 7 bases are a match to TRBD2. The J segment lost 2 bases and the V segment lost 4 bases, leaving 10 bases of the junction unmatched. Germline-derived CDR1 and CDR2 are MNHNS and SASEGT. The CDR3 sequence is 16 residues long.

The V and J genes are TRBV28 and TRBJ1-2; 10 bases are shared with TRBD1. The CDR3 consists of 13 residues. Germline V CDR1 and CDR2: MDHEN, SYDVKM. Losses at the gene ends were 7 bases for V and 7 bases for J; bases not matched to a gene: 6. CDR3 sequence reads: CASNTRTGGGYTF. The CDR3, as DNA: TGTGCCAGCAACACTCGGACAGGGGGTGGCTACACCTTC.

The chain is built from TRBV10-3 and TRBJ1-1, with 9 bases that match TRBD1. Per germline, CDR1 ENHRY and CDR2 SYGVKD. The CDR3 totals 14 residues. V lost 6 bases, J lost 1 base, and 3 bases stayed unmatched. The CDR3 DNA follows: TGTGCCATCAGACAGGGGGCTCAGAACACTGAAGCTTTCTTT. Translating it yields CAIRQGAQNTEAFF.

The chain recombines TRBV20-1 with TRBJ1-3; no clear D gene. This CDR3 comprises 16 residues. CDR1 is DFQATT, CDR2 SNEGSKA, per germline (reference sequence). With 3 bases removed from V and 4 bases from J, the gap between germline ends came to 19 bases. CDR3 DNA: TGCAGTGCTAGTGGGGAGCGCTCAGTATCGGGAAACACCATATATTTT. Residues: CSASGERSVSGNTIYF.

The J gene is TRBJ2-7, the V gene TRBV18; D gene ambiguous. CDR1 KGHSH and CDR2 LQKENI come from the germline V gene. CDR3 length equals 14 residues. With 3 bases removed from V and 0 bases from J, the gap between germline ends came to 9 bases. The CDR3 loop is CASSPERSSYEQYF. CDR3 coding DNA: TGTGCCAGCTCACCTGAGAGAAGCTCCTACGAGCAGTACTTC. Using reference TRBV18 and TRBJ2-7 for the parts outside the CDR3, the full variable domain is NAGVMQNPRHLVRRRGQEARLRCSPMKGHSHVYWYRQLPEEGLKFMVYLQKENIIDESGMPKERFSAEFPKEGPSILRIQQVVRGDSAAYFCASSPERSSYEQYFGPGTRLTVT.

The rearrangement links TRBV5-1 to TRBJ1-1; D might be TRBD1 (6 bases). With 2 bases removed from V and 11 bases from J, the gap between germline ends came to 16 bases. CDR3 length: 13 residues. Germline CDR1 is SGHRS and CDR2 is YFSETQ. The DNA of the CDR3 is TGCGCCAGCAGCTTCAGGGGCGCTCCGGTGGCTTTCTTT. Translation: CASSFRGAPVAFF. Based on the CDR3 plus reference TRBV5-1 and TRBJ1-1, the full variable domain is KAGVTQTPRYLIKTRGQQVTLSCSPISGHRSVSWYQQTPGQGLQFLFEYFSETQRNKGNFPGRFSGRQFSNSRSEMNVSTLELGDSALYLCASSFRGAPVAFFGQGTRLTVV.

By share of the sample, this clone is large. The chain couples TRBV10-1 to TRBJ1-1, with D unclear. Germline V gene lookup returns CDR1 WNHNN and CDR2 SYGVQD (reference sequence). The CDR3 spans 12 residues. Trimming pared 11 bases from V and 6 bases from J, leaving 16 bases between. The CDR3 here is CASKFPWPEAFF. CDR3 nucleotide sequence: TGCGCCTCCAAATTCCCGTGGCCTGAAGCTTTCTTT.

The genes are TRBV6-5 and TRBJ1-5, with unresolved D. Germline CDR1 MNHEY, CDR2 SVGAGI. V lost 0 bases, J lost 4 bases, and 10 bases lay in between. CDR3 length equals 15 residues. The CDR3 here is CASSYSYQANQPQHF. The DNA for the CDR3 is TGTGCCAGCAGTTACTCGTACCAGGCAAATCAGCCCCAGCATTTT.

The chain couples TRBV7-2 to TRBJ1-5; 8 bases are a match to TRBD1. The CDR3 has 18 residues. Germline V gives CDR1 SGHTA, CDR2 FQGNSA. V lost 5 bases and J lost 4; bases outside the gene matches: 16. Here the CDR3 DNA reads TGTGCCAGCAGCGAGATGTGGAACGGACAGGGAATAAATCAGCCCCAGCATTTT. It specifies CASSEMWNGQGINQPQHF.

The V and J genes are TRBV7-9 and TRBJ1-2; 9 bases align to TRBD1. CDR3 length: 15 residues. The trim removed 5 bases at V and 8 bases at J, leaving 12 bases unmatched. CDR1 and CDR2 from the germline V gene are SEHNR and FQNEAQ (reference sequence). The DNA for the CDR3 is TGTGCCAGCAGCCCACAAGCCGGGACAGGGAACGGCTACACCTTC. It codes for CASSPQAGTGNGYTF.

The chain uses TRBV2 and TRBJ2-3; possible D gene TRBD1, 6 bases. The V end lost 5 bases, the J end lost 5 bases, and 17 bases lay between the germline ends. The CDR3 runs to 15 residues. Germline CDR1 is SNHLY and CDR2 is FYNNEI. CDR3 coding DNA: TGTGCCAGCAGTAAACTCGACGCAGGGGTAGATACGCAGTATTTT. Protein: CASSKLDAGVDTQYF. The variable domain in full, completed from reference TRBV2 and TRBJ2-3, reads EPEVTQTPSHQVTQMGQEVILRCVPISNHLYFYWYRQILGQKVEFLVSFYNNEISEKSEIFDDQFSVERPDGSNFTLKIRSTKLEDSAMYFCASSKLDAGVDTQYFGPGTRLTVL.

V usage is TRBV7-3 and J usage is TRBJ2-1; a possible D gene is TRBD1 (6 bases). Trimming stripped 5 bases from V and 5 bases from J, with 10 bases between. The CDR3 has 13 residues. Germline values: CDR1 SGHTA, CDR2 FQGTGA. DNA for the CDR3: TGTGCCAGCAGCGAGGGGGAGAACAATGAGCAGTTCTTC. Its protein is CASSEGENNEQFF.

The rearrangement uses TRBV10-2 and TRBJ2-7, with TRBD2 matching 8 bases. The germline V gene has CDR1 WSHSY and CDR2 SAAADI. The CDR3 spans 14 residues. V gave up 4 bases and J gave up 2 bases; unmatched junction bases: 4. CDR3 sequence (DNA): TGCGCCAGCAGTGCGGGCGGGAGGCCCTACGAGCAGTACTTC. It translates to CASSAGGRPYEQYF.

V gene TRBV10-1 combines with J gene TRBJ2-1, with 9 bases that match TRBD1. Germline V CDR1 and CDR2: WNHNN, SYGVQD (reference sequence). This CDR3 has 15 amino acids. Losses at the gene ends were 5 bases for V and 7 bases for J; bases not matched to a gene: 9. CDR3 DNA sequence: TGCGCCAGCAGTTTCGGGACAGGGTCGATGAATGAGCAGTTCTTC. Protein product: CASSFGTGSMNEQFF.

The rearrangement links TRBV7-3 to TRBJ2-1; 8 bases agree with TRBD2. The CDR3 extends over 14 amino acids. Germline trimming cut 5 bases from V and 6 bases from J; bases unmatched to any gene: 6. From germline, CDR1 is SGHTA and CDR2 FQGTGA. The CDR3 spells CASSVGGGSNEQFF. CDR3 nucleotides: TGTGCCAGCAGCGTCGGCGGGGGGAGCAATGAGCAGTTCTTC.

The rearrangement joins TRBV4-1 to TRBJ2-1; D remains unclear. Germline V gene lookup returns CDR1 MGHRA and CDR2 YSYEKL. V shed 3 bases and J shed 8 bases, with 17 bases lying between them. The CDR3 is 15 residues long. CDR3 in DNA: TGCGCCAGCAGCCAGCCATCCTCCAGGTCCCATGAGCAGTTCTTC. It encodes CASSQPSSRSHEQFF.

This chain joins TRBV12-3 or TRBV12-4 and TRBJ2-4; D may be TRBD2 (7 bases). Trimming cost V 5 bases and J 9 bases, with 14 bases left between them. This CDR3 is built from 13 residues. The CDR3 DNA is TGTGCCAGCAGTCGAGGGGGGGTTAGCATTCAGTACTTC. Amino acid sequence: CASSRGGVSIQYF.